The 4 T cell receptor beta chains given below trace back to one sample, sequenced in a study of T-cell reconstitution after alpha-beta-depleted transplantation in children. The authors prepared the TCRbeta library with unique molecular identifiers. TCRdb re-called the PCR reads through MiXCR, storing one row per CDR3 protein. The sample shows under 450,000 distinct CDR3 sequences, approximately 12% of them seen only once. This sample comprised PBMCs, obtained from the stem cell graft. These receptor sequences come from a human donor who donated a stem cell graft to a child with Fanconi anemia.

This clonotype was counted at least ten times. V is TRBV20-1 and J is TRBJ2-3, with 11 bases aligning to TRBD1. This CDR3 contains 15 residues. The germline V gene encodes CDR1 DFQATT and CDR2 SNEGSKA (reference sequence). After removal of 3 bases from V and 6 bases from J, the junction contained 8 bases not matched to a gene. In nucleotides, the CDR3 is TGCAGTGCTAGGGACAGGGGGCGGATGGCGGATACGCAGTATTTT. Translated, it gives CSARDRGRMADTQYF.

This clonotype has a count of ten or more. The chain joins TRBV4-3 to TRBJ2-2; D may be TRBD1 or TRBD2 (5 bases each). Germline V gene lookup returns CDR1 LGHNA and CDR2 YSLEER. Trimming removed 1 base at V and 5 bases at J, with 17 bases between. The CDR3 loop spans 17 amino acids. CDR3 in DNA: TGCGCCAGCAGCCAAGTTGGGGGAAGGGGCGAGACCGGGGAGCTGTTTTTT. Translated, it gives CASSQVGGRGETGELFF.

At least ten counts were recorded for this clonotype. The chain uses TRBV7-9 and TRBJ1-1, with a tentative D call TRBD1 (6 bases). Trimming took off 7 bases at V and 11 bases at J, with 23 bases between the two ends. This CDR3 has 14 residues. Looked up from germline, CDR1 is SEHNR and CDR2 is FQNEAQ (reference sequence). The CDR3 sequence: CASTRVPGHPDAFF. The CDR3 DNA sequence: TGTGCCAGCACCCGCGTTCCGGGACACCCAGACGCTTTCTTT.

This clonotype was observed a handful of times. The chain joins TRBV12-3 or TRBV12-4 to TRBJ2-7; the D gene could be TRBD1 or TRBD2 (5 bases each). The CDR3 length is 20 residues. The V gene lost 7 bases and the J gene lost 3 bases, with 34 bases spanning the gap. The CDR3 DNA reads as TGTGCCAGCAATTCCCCCTCGGGACGCCCTCATTCAGTTTGCAACTACGAGCAGTACGTC. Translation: CASNSPSGRPHSVCNYEQYV.